These 6 T cell receptor beta chains originate from one sample sequenced in a study of T-cell reconstitution after alpha-beta-depleted transplantation in children. A library of TCRbeta sequences, prepared with unique molecular identifiers, was generated. One entry per CDR3 protein results from TCRdb running MiXCR on the PCR reads. The data contain some 830,000 distinct CDR3 sequences, approximately 15% of them singletons. The sequences come from PBMCs, mostly from graft donor cells, collected 360 days after TCRalphabeta/CD19-depleted stem cell transplant. These receptors all come from a male patient between 5 and 17 years old who had a stem cell transplant for acute lymphoblastic leukemia, so the T cells may come from the graft donor.

This clonotype was observed a few times. The DNA of the CDR3 is TGCAGTGCTAGAGATTGGCGAACGAACACCGGGGAGCTGTTTTTT. It specifies CSARDWRTNTGELFF. This sequence joins TRBV20-1 and TRBJ2-2; no clear D gene. CDR3 length: 15 residues. V shed 0 bases and J shed 0 bases, with 8 bases lying between them. CDR1 is DFQATT, CDR2 SNEGSKA, per germline (reference sequence).

This clonotype was observed a handful of times. The J gene is TRBJ1-5, the V gene TRBV12-3 or TRBV12-4; maybe TRBD1 (5 bases). V dropped 3 bases and J dropped 2 bases, with 11 bases sitting between them. The CDR3 runs 15 residues. CDR3 nucleotide sequence: TGTGCCAGCAGTTTGAGTGGGACGGGCAATCAGCCCCAGCATTTT. Protein sequence: CASSLSGTGNQPQHF.

The V gene is TRBV29-1, the J gene TRBJ2-7, with 8 positions matching TRBD1. V was pared by 7 bases and J by 7 bases, with 6 bases of the junction left unmatched. CDR1 is SQVTM and CDR2 is ANQGSEA in the germline V gene. CDR3 length equals 11 residues. The CDR3 region is CSGQGHQEQYF. CDR3 sequence (DNA): TGCAGCGGACAGGGGCATCAGGAGCAGTACTTC.

This clonotype was detected a few times. The chain couples TRBV4-1 to TRBJ1-2; D is possibly TRBD1 (6 bases). The CDR3 sequence is 15 residues long. Germline CDR1 reads MGHRA; CDR2 reads YSYEKL. V was cut by 0 bases and J by 3 bases, with 11 bases left in between. The CDR3 sequence is CASSQDRDTYYGYTF. Written as DNA, the CDR3 is TGCGCCAGCAGCCAAGACCGGGACACTTACTATGGCTACACCTTC.

The CDR3 DNA is TGCAGTGCTAGTATTCGGACGGCCTATGGCTACACCTTC. It encodes CSASIRTAYGYTF. V is TRBV20-1 and J is TRBJ1-2; D unresolved. The ends were cut back, 3 bases at V and 4 bases at J, with 12 bases in the middle. CDR1 and CDR2 from the germline V gene are DFQATT and SNEGSKA (reference sequence). The CDR3 is 13 amino acids.

This chain connects TRBV20-1 to TRBJ2-1, with 9 bases matching TRBD2. The CDR3 consists of 16 residues. J lost 2 bases, V lost 4 bases, and 9 bases had no gene match. CDR1 is DFQATT, CDR2 SNEGSKA, per germline (reference sequence). The CDR3 loop reads CSATSSGMGAYNEQFF. Written as DNA, the CDR3 is TGCAGTGCTACTTCTAGCGGGATGGGGGCCTACAATGAGCAGTTCTTC.